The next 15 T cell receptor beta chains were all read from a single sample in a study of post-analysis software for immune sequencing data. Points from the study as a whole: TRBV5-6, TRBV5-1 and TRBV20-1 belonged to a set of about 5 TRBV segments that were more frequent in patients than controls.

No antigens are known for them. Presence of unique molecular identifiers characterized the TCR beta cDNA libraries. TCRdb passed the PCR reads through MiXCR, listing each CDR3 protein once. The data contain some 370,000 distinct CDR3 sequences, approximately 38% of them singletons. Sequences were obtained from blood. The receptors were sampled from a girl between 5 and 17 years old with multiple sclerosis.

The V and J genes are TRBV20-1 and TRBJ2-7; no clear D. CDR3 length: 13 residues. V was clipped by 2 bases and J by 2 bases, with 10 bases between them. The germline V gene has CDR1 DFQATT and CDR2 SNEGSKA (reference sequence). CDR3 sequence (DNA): TGCAGTGCTAGACCCGTGACCGCCTACGAGCAGTACTTC. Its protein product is CSARPVTAYEQYF.

The CDR3 protein is CASSERRQVSYEQYF. The CDR3, as DNA: TGTGCCAGCAGTGAAAGAAGGCAGGTCTCCTACGAGCAGTACTTC. The V call is TRBV2, the J call TRBJ2-7; D remains ambiguous. The CDR3 has 15 residues. From germline, CDR1 is SNHLY and CDR2 FYNNEI. V was clipped by 2 bases and J by 0 bases, with 11 bases between them. The full variable domain, in which reference TRBV2 and TRBJ2-7 provide the parts outside the CDR3, is EPEVTQTPSHQVTQMGQEVILRCVPISNHLYFYWYRQILGQKVEFLVSFYNNEISEKSEIFDDQFSVERPDGSNFTLKIRSTKLEDSAMYFCASSERRQVSYEQYFGPGTRLTVT.

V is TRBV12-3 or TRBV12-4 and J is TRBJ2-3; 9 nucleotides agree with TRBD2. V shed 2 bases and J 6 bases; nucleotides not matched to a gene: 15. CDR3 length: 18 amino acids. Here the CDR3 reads CASSLRRRGAGGRDTQYF. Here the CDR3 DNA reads TGTGCCAGCAGTTTAAGACGCCGTGGAGCGGGGGGCCGGGATACGCAGTATTTT.

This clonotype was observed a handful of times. In DNA form, the CDR3 reads TGTGCCAGCAGTTTTGTGACCCGTAATTCACCCCTCCACTTT. Residues: CASSFVTRNSPLHF. The chain carries TRBV12-3 or TRBV12-4 and TRBJ1-6, with no clear D. Trimming stripped 3 bases from V and 6 bases from J, with 9 bases between. The CDR3 is 14 amino acids.

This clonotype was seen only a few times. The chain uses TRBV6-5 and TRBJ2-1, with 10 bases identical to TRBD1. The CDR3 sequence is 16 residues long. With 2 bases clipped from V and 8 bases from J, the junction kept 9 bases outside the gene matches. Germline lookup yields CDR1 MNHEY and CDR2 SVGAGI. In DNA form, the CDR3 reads TGTGCCAGCAGTTACGCACTCGGGACAGGGGACGATGAGCAGTTCTTC. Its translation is CASSYALGTGDDEQFF.

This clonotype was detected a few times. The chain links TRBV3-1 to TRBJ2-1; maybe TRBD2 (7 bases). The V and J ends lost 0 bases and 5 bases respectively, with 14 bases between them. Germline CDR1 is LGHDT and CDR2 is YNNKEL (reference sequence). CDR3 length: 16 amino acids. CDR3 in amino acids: CASSQEEAGADNEQFF. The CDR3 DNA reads TGTGCCAGCAGCCAAGAGGAGGCGGGGGCCGACAATGAGCAGTTCTTC.

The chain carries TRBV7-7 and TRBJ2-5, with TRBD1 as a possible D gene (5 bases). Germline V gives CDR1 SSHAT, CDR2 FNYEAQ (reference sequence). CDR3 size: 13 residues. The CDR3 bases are TGTGCTAGCTGTCCAGGGCCCCAAGAGACCCAGTACTTC. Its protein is CASCPGPQETQYF.

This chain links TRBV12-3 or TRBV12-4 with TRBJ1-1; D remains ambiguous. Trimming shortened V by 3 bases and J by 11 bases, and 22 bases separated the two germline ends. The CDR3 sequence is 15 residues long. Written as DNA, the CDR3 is TGTGCCAGCAGTTTGGGGTCGTCAGGCGTTGGAGGTGCTTTCTTT. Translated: CASSLGSSGVGGAFF.

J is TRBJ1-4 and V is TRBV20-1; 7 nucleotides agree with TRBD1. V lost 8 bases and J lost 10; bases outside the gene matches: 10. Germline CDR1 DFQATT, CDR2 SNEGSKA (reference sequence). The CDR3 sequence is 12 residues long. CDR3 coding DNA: TGCAGTTTCACAGGGGTACTAGGAAAACTGTTTTTT. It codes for CSFTGVLGKLFF.

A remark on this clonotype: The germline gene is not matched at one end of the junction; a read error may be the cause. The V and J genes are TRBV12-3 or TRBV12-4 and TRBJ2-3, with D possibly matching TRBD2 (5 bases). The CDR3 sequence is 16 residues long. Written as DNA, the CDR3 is TGTGCCAGCAGTTTAGGTGTAGGGTCTAGCACAGATGCGCAGTATTTT. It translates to CASSLGVGSSTDAQYF.

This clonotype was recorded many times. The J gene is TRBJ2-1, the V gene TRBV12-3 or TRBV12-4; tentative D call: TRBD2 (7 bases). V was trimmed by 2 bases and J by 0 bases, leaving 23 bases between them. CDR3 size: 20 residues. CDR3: CASSLRRVGGGLPSYNEQFF. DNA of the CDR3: TGTGCCAGCAGTTTAAGGCGGGTGGGGGGGGGGCTCCCCTCCTACAATGAGCAGTTCTTC.

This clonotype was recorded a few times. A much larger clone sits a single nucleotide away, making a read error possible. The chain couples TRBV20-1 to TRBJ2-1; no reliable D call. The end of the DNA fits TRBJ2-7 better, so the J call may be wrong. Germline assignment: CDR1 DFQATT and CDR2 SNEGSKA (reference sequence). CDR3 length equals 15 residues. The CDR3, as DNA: TGCAGTGCTAGGACACGGGCAGATAGGTACAATGAGCAGTACTTC. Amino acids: CSARTRADRYNEQYF.

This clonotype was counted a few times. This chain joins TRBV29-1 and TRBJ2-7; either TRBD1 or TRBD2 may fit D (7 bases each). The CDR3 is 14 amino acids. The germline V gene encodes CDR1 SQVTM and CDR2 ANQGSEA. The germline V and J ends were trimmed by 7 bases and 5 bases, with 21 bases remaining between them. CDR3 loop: CSARSRGGPDEQYF. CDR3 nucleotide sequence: TGCAGCGCCCGATCCAGGGGGGGGCCCGACGAGCAGTACTTC.

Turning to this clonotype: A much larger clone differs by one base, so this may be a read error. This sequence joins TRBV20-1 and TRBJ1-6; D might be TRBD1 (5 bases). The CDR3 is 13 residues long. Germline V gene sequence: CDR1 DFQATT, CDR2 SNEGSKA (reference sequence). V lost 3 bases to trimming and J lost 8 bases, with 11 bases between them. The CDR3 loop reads CSARKEGDSPLHF. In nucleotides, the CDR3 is TGCAGTGCTAGGAAAGAAGGGGATTCACCCCTCCACTTT.

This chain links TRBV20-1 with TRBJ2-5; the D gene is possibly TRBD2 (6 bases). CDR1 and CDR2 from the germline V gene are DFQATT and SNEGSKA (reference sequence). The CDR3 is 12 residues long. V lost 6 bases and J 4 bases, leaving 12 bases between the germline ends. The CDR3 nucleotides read TGCAGTGCCCTGGGACTTACAGAGACCCAGTACTTC. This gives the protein CSALGLTETQYF.